This T cell receptor (beta chain) was observed in a study of T cells in Graves' hyperthyroidism and ophthalmopathy. Study-wide findings and caveats: Researchers found most expanded thyroid clonotypes above 0.001 in blood as well.

Comments on this clonotype: The antigen remains unidentified.

RNA transcripts were the template for amplifying TCR beta CDR3 regions. The HTBI set primed first-round TCR CDR3 RT-PCR. Each CDR3 protein gets one entry after TCRdb re-called the multiplex PCR reads with MiXCR. The table has hundreds of thousands of distinct CDR3 sequences, about 20% seen once. Trimming removed 4 bases at V and 3 bases at J, with 9 bases between. The length of the CDR3 is 13 residues. Germline V gene data show CDR1 as MNHNS and CDR2 as SASEGT. Uncontrolled infection, other autoimmune disease, pregnancy or lactation led to exclusion. Diagnosing involved the use of clinical symptoms, serum thyroxine and TRAb, thyroid ultrasound and orbital computed tomography. PBMCs were obtained from about 9 ml fresh peripheral blood.

The receptor was isolated from a man aged 40-55 years with Graves' ophthalmopathy. The sample taken for sequencing was blood. The chain combines TRBV6-1 with TRBJ1-2; D remains unclear. The CDR3 sequence: CASSVTTHYGYTF. The CDR3 nucleotides read TGTGCCAGCAGTGTCACAACCCACTATGGCTACACCTTC.